One sample yielded the 15 T cell receptor beta chains listed below, sequenced in a study of T-cell memory formation after mild COVID-19. TCRdb used MiXCR to reprocess the 5' RACE reads, holding one entry per CDR3 protein. The sample contains about 250,000 distinct CDR3 sequences, 15% to 17% of which appear only once. Material: PBMCs or a T cell subset sorted from them (not recorded which). Every receptor here comes from an adult woman who had mild COVID-19 (a few samples of this study predate the infection). Cell type and time point are not known.

The chain joins TRBV21-1 to TRBJ2-1; TRBD2 reflects the table's D call only, with no check against the DNA. TRBV21-1 is assigned pseudogene status. This CDR3 has 17 amino acids. This CDR3 is CASTLGGTSGDYNEQFF. In DNA form, the CDR3 reads TGTGCCAGCACCTTAGGGGGGACTAGCGGGGATTACAATGAGCAGTTCTTC.

The chain joins TRBV7-2 to TRBJ2-1; 8 nucleotides match TRBD2. Germline trimming cut 0 bases from V and 2 bases from J; bases unmatched to any gene: 0. The germline V gene has CDR1 SGHTA and CDR2 FQGNSA. This CDR3 has 15 residues. CDR3 sequence: CASSLASGTYNEQFF. The CDR3 DNA follows: TGTGCCAGCAGCTTAGCTAGCGGGACCTACAATGAGCAGTTCTTC.

The chain uses TRBV7-9 and TRBJ1-1, with TRBD1 matching over 11 bases. Germline trimming cut 2 bases from V and 5 bases from J; bases unmatched to any gene: 4. Germline assignment: CDR1 SEHNR and CDR2 FQNEAQ (reference sequence). The CDR3 runs 15 residues. Written as DNA, the CDR3 is TGTGCCAGCAGCTTACCGGACAGGGGGCGTACTGAAGCTTTCTTT. Residues: CASSLPDRGRTEAFF.

This clonotype was seen only a few times. This chain links TRBV12-3 or TRBV12-4 with TRBJ2-3; 11 nucleotides agree with TRBD2. This CDR3 has 14 residues. Trimming cost V 8 bases and J 2 bases; bases outside gene matches: 3. This CDR3 reads CASVTSGVTDTQYF. The DNA of the CDR3 is TGTGCCAGCGTGACTAGCGGGGTCACAGATACGCAGTATTTT.

This clonotype occurred a few times. This rearrangement joins TRBV5-1 to TRBJ1-1; D remains ambiguous. Trimming took off 4 bases at V and 0 bases at J, with 10 bases between the two ends. CDR3 length: 14 amino acids. The germline V gene encodes CDR1 SGHRS and CDR2 YFSETQ. In DNA, the CDR3 is TGCGCCAGCAGCCCAACAGTGATGAACACTGAAGCTTTCTTT. Residues: CASSPTVMNTEAFF. Full variable domain (remainder filled in from reference TRBV5-1 and TRBJ1-1): KAGVTQTPRYLIKTRGQQVTLSCSPISGHRSVSWYQQTPGQGLQFLFEYFSETQRNKGNFPGRFSGRQFSNSRSEMNVSTLELGDSALYLCASSPTVMNTEAFFGQGTRLTVV.

The gene calls are TRBV24-1 and TRBJ2-3; the D gene is possibly TRBD1 (6 bases). The CDR3 length is 16 residues. Deletions cut 4 bases from V and 6 bases from J, with 19 bases between. CDR1 and CDR2 (germline): KGHDR, SFDVKD. The CDR3 reads CATSEGRTWGPDTQYF. As DNA, the CDR3 is TGTGCCACCAGTGAGGGGCGGACATGGGGGCCGGATACGCAGTATTTT.

This clonotype was detected many times. The CDR3 coding sequence is TGTGCCAGCAGTTCGGGACAGGGTGGCAATCAGCCCCAGCATTTT. Its protein is CASSSGQGGNQPQHF. The chain combines TRBV12-3 or TRBV12-4 with TRBJ1-5; 9 bases fit TRBD1. Trimming removed 4 bases from V and 2 bases from J; junction bases left unmatched: 3. The CDR3 is made up of 15 amino acids.

This clonotype was found a few times. Possible read error: a much larger clone is one base away. The chain employs TRBV27 and TRBJ1-2; unclear D gene. The CDR3 sequence is 14 residues long. V gave up 0 bases and J gave up 4 bases, with 9 bases separating them. From germline, CDR1 is MNHEY and CDR2 SMNVEV (reference sequence). The CDR3 spells CASSLSWYSYGYTF. The CDR3, as DNA: TGTGCCAGCAGTTTATCGTGGTACTCCTATGGCTACACCTTC.

Turning to this clonotype: This may be a read error, as it is one base from a much larger clone. This rearrangement joins TRBV7-2 to TRBJ2-3, with D uncertain. The ends were cut back, 3 bases at V and 2 bases at J, with 15 bases in the middle. This CDR3 is built from 16 residues. Per germline, CDR1 SGHTA and CDR2 FQGNSA. Here the CDR3 reads CASSFTATAFTDTQYF. The CDR3 DNA reads TGTGCCAGCAGCTTCACGGCTACCGCCTTCACAGATACGCAGTATTTT.

This clonotype was counted a few times. The rearrangement uses TRBV4-2 and TRBJ2-2; possibly TRBD2 for D (7 bases). Trimming cost V 4 bases and J 7 bases, with 22 bases left between them. Germline V lookup: CDR1 LGHNA, CDR2 YNFKEQ. The CDR3 has 17 amino acids. CDR3 bases: TGTGCCAGCAGCCCGGCCCATGGGGGGGGGCGGGGCGGGGAGCTGTTTTTT. Protein sequence: CASSPAHGGGRGGELFF.

CDR3 protein: CASSFLGEGQETQYF. In DNA, the CDR3 is TGTGCCAGCAGCTTTCTGGGTGAGGGCCAAGAGACCCAGTACTTC. The rearrangement joins TRBV7-9 to TRBJ2-5, with a tentative D call TRBD2 (5 bases). The V end lost 3 bases, the J end lost 1 base, and 12 bases lay between the germline ends. Germline V gene lookup returns CDR1 SEHNR and CDR2 FQNEAQ (reference sequence). This CDR3 has 15 residues.

The chain has TRBV19 and TRBJ2-7, with 12 bases that match TRBD1. Germline values: CDR1 LNHDA, CDR2 SQIVND (reference sequence). CDR3 length: 15 amino acids. V gave up 5 bases and J gave up 5 bases; unmatched junction bases: 7. The CDR3 bases are TGTGCCAGTAGTGCGTCGGGACAGGGGGCGAACGAGCAGTACTTC. This translates into CASSASGQGANEQYF.

V usage is TRBV4-1 and J usage is TRBJ1-2; a weak D match, TRBD1 (6 bases). Trimming removed 3 bases at V and 2 bases at J, with 16 bases between. The CDR3 is 16 amino acids. CDR1 is MGHRA, CDR2 YSYEKL, per germline. The CDR3 bases are TGCGCCAGCAGCCACCCGAGGAGGGGGAAGAACTATGGCTACACCTTC. It is translated as CASSHPRRGKNYGYTF.

This clonotype was detected only a few times. This chain links TRBV12-3 or TRBV12-4 with TRBJ1-5; unclear D gene. The CDR3 is made up of 13 amino acids. Trimming removed 4 bases at V and 6 bases at J, with 10 bases between. CDR3 nucleotide sequence: TGTGCCAGCAGTTCGTCGCGAGGTCAGCCCCAGCATTTT. Its protein product is CASSSSRGQPQHF.

Only a few counts were recorded for this clonotype. The chain recombines TRBV25-1 with TRBJ2-2; 10 bases are shared with TRBD1. The CDR3 loop spans 15 amino acids. CDR1 MGHDK and CDR2 SYGVNS come from the germline V gene. The V and J ends lost 6 bases and 6 bases, in that order; junction bases with no gene match: 7. For the CDR3, the DNA is TGTGCCAGCAGATTCCGGGACAGGGGATCCGGGGAGCTGTTTTTT. Its translation is CASRFRDRGSGELFF.